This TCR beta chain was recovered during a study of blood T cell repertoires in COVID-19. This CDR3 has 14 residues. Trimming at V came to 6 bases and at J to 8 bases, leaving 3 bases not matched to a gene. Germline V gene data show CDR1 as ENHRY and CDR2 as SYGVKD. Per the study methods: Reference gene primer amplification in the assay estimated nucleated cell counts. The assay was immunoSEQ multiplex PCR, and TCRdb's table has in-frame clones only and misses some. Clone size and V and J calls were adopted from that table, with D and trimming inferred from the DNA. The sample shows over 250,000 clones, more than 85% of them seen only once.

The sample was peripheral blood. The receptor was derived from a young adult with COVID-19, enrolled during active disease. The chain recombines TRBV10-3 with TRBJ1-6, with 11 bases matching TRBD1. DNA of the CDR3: TGTGCCATCAGCCCGGGACAGGGGGATTCACCCCTCCACTTT. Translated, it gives CAISPGQGDSPLHF.